This passage covers 24 T cell receptor beta chains from one sample sequenced in a study of cytomegalovirus exposure and HLA in healthy donors (dated by TCRdb to about 2017). Library generation was performed with the immunoSEQ multiplex PCR assay. For the multiplex PCR, a mixture combining 60 forward primers for TCR Vbeta segments and 13 reverse primers for TCR Jbeta segments was used. The table comes from immuneACCESS by way of TCRdb, which keeps in-frame sequences with V and J called. Part of the clones is missing from these tables; in studies checked, under half for an unresolved V gene and the rest for unknown reasons. The sample profile shows some 180,000 clones; 76% of them were found once. The ten biggest clones cover 2% to 3% of the sample. Sequencing input: PBMCs. These receptors came from a woman aged 25 to 45 in good health and CMV-seropositive.

This clone is a singleton in its sample. The CDR3 protein is CASSWGTSGVADTQYF. The CDR3 DNA sequence: TGTGCCAGCAGCTGGGGGACTAGCGGGGTCGCAGATACGCAGTATTTT. The genes are TRBV7-2 and TRBJ2-3; 13 nucleotides align to TRBD2. The ends lost 4 bases at V and 4 bases at J; junction bases unmatched: 5. Germline V gene data show CDR1 as SGHTA and CDR2 as FQGNSA. CDR3 length equals 16 residues.

This clone has just a few counts. This rearrangement joins TRBV11-3 to TRBJ1-6; D possibly corresponds to TRBD1 (6 bases). The CDR3 is made up of 13 amino acids. V was clipped by 0 bases and J by 15 bases, with 12 bases between them. CDR1 and CDR2 from the germline V gene are SGHNT and YENEEA. This CDR3 is CASSLDYRAHLHF. The CDR3 bases are TGTGCCAGCAGCTTAGACTACAGGGCTCACCTCCACTTT.

DNA of the CDR3: TGTGCCAGTAGTATAGTAGGGCAGGGGGCGAAGGAGACCCAGTACTTC. Protein sequence: CASSIVGQGAKETQYF. This chain connects TRBV19 to TRBJ2-5; 8 nucleotides agree with TRBD1. The CDR3 loop spans 16 amino acids. Germline trimming cut 1 base from V and 5 bases from J; bases unmatched to any gene: 9. Germline CDR1 is LNHDA and CDR2 is SQIVND (reference sequence).

This clone was seen a handful of times. The rearrangement uses TRBV5-1 and TRBJ2-3; 7 positions agree with TRBD2. J was trimmed by 3 bases and V by 9 bases; bases with no gene match: 13. Germline assignment: CDR1 SGHRS and CDR2 YFSETQ. The CDR3 sequence is 15 residues long. The CDR3 loop reads CATRSGGRYTDTQYF. CDR3 coding DNA: TGCGCCACCAGGAGCGGCGGGAGATATACAGATACGCAGTATTTT.

Concerning this clone: One end of the junction is discordant with germline, which a read error may explain. The J gene is TRBJ2-1, the V gene TRBV18; weak D call: TRBD1 (5 bases). Germline V gives CDR1 KGHSH, CDR2 LQKENI. This CDR3 spans 12 amino acids. CDR3 bases: TGTGCCAGCTCACCTAACCAGGGATACAGAGTCTTC. Translating gives CASSPNQGYRVF.

The rearrangement uses TRBV5-1 and TRBJ2-5, with TRBD1 identical over 9 bases. V lost 0 bases to trimming and J lost 9 bases; unmatched junction nucleotides: 6. This CDR3 is 14 amino acids long. Germline-derived CDR1 and CDR2 are SGHRS and YFSETQ. The DNA of the CDR3 is TGCGCCAGCAGCTTGGGGGACAGGGAATCGGCCCAGTACTTC. Protein: CASSLGDRESAQYF.

V is TRBV2 and J is TRBJ2-5; 12 positions agree with TRBD2. Germline lookup yields CDR1 SNHLY and CDR2 FYNNEI. J lost 5 bases, V lost 5 bases, and 9 bases had no gene match. The CDR3 has 16 amino acids. The CDR3 bases are TGTGCCAGCAGTTCCTCGACTAGCGGGGGAGGGGAGACCCAGTACTTC. It is translated as CASSSSTSGGGETQYF.

The chain combines TRBV19 with TRBJ1-6; 8 positions agree with TRBD1. The CDR3 is 14 amino acids. Germline assignment: CDR1 LNHDA and CDR2 SQIVND (reference sequence). With 5 bases clipped from V and 10 bases from J, the junction kept 7 bases outside the gene matches. CDR3 DNA sequence: TGTGCCAGTAGTTCAGACAGGGGAAGGTCACCCCTCCACTTT. It yields the protein CASSSDRGRSPLHF.

This clone was found a few times. This sequence joins TRBV5-6 and TRBJ2-7; 9 bases agree with TRBD2. The CDR3 is made up of 15 amino acids. Germline values: CDR1 SGHDT, CDR2 YYEEEE. V shed 1 base, J shed 7 bases, and the junction held 9 bases outside the gene matches. For the CDR3, the DNA is TGTGCCAGCAGCTTGAACCCTAGCGGGGTAAAAGAGCAGTACTTC. This encodes CASSLNPSGVKEQYF.

The sample holds a few counts of this clone. This sequence joins TRBV10-1 and TRBJ2-1; 9 positions agree with TRBD1. Losses at the gene ends were 8 bases for V and 4 bases for J; bases not matched to a gene: 9. CDR1 is WNHNN and CDR2 is SYGVQD in the germline V gene (reference sequence). CDR3 length equals 15 residues. The CDR3 bases are TGCGCCAGCTCCGCCCTGGGGACAGGGTACAATGAGCAGTTCTTC. This sequence encodes CASSALGTGYNEQFF.

The chain joins TRBV20-1 to TRBJ2-1; D remains unclear. This CDR3 is built from 11 residues. Trimming took 5 bases from V and 9 from J, leaving 11 bases between them. Germline loops: CDR1 DFQATT, CDR2 SNEGSKA (reference sequence). The CDR3 nucleotides are TGCAGTGCTTCGACTGGCTTTGAGCAGTTCTTC. Protein sequence: CSASTGFEQFF.

Only a few counts were recorded for this clone. V gene TRBV11-1 combines with J gene TRBJ1-6; maybe TRBD1 (6 bases). V was pared by 0 bases and J by 5 bases, with 11 bases between. The CDR3 contains 16 residues. CDR1 SGHAT and CDR2 FQDESV come from the germline V gene (reference sequence). The CDR3 bases are TGTGCCAGCAGCTTAGCGGGGGCAGTTCATAATTCACCCCTCCACTTT. As protein: CASSLAGAVHNSPLHF.

As regards this clone: A junction boundary mismatches the germline segment, possibly from a read error. This rearrangement joins TRBV10-3 to TRBJ2-2; maybe TRBD2 (6 bases). The CDR3 is 13 residues long. Germline CDR1 reads ENHRY; CDR2 reads SYGVKD. CDR3 protein: CAIRDKGGGELFF. The CDR3, as DNA: TGTGCCATCCGTGACAAGGGAGGCGGGGAGCTGTTTTTT.

This clone was detected a few times. V is TRBV28 and J is TRBJ2-1, with D perhaps matching TRBD2 (5 bases). There are 15 residues in the CDR3. CDR1 and CDR2 (germline): MDHEN, SYDVKM. V dropped 6 bases and J dropped 6 bases, with 18 bases sitting between them. The CDR3 coding sequence is TGTGCCAGCAGCCTAGCCCCTAGGATCGGCAATGAGCAGTTCTTC. Translated: CASSLAPRIGNEQFF.

In this sample, this clone turned up once. V is TRBV27 and J is TRBJ2-1; the D gene is possibly TRBD1 (6 bases). CDR3 length: 15 amino acids. CDR1 is MNHEY and CDR2 is SMNVEV in the germline V gene (reference sequence). V lost 3 bases and J 8 bases, leaving 17 bases between the germline ends. The CDR3 coding sequence is TGTGCCAGCAGTTTTCATCTACAGGGTCGGTATGAGCAGTTCTTC. It codes for CASSFHLQGRYEQFF.

This rearrangement joins TRBV5-1 to TRBJ2-7; D is possibly TRBD1 (6 bases). Germline V gene sequence: CDR1 SGHRS, CDR2 YFSETQ. Trimming shortened V by 0 bases and J by 6 bases, and 13 bases separated the two germline ends. This CDR3 region has 14 residues. This CDR3 is CASSLEGGRFEQYF. The CDR3 bases are TGCGCCAGCAGCTTGGAAGGGGGAAGGTTCGAGCAGTACTTC.

The rearrangement links TRBV7-8 to TRBJ2-5; D is unresolved. Germline-derived CDR1 and CDR2 are SGHVS and FQNEAQ. This CDR3 region has 14 residues. V was cut by 5 bases and J by 3 bases, with 13 bases left in between. The CDR3 sequence is CASSPLRREETQYF. The CDR3 nucleotides are TGTGCCAGCAGCCCCCTGCGGCGCGAAGAGACCCAGTACTTC.

This rearrangement joins TRBV7-2 to TRBJ2-5, with 9 bases identical to TRBD2. Germline CDR1 reads SGHTA; CDR2 reads FQGNSA. V gave up 5 bases and J gave up 5 bases; unmatched junction bases: 9. The CDR3 covers 15 residues. The CDR3 DNA is TGTGCCAGCAGCGGCCTGGGGGCGGGGGGGGAGACCCAGTACTTC. This gives the protein CASSGLGAGGETQYF. The variable domain in full, completed from reference TRBV7-2 and TRBJ2-5, reads GAGVSQSPSNKVTEKGKDVELRCDPISGHTALYWYRQSLGQGLEFLIYFQGNSAPDKSGLPSDRFSAERTGGSVSTLTIQRTQQEDSAVYLCASSGLGAGGETQYFGPGTRLLVL.

The rearrangement links TRBV4-2 to TRBJ1-5; the D gene is possibly TRBD1 (6 bases). The V gene lost 0 bases and the J gene lost 9 bases, with 12 bases spanning the gap. The CDR3 runs to 14 residues. Germline CDR1 reads LGHNA; CDR2 reads YNFKEQ. This CDR3 reads CASSQETGGTPQHF. The CDR3 bases are TGTGCCAGCAGCCAAGAGACAGGCGGAACGCCCCAGCATTTT.

V and J are TRBV29-1 and TRBJ1-2; D is undetermined. Trimming took off 7 bases at V and 4 bases at J, with 13 bases between the two ends. This CDR3 is built from 12 residues. Germline-derived CDR1 and CDR2 are SQVTM and ANQGSEA. The CDR3 DNA follows: TGCAGCGCCTCCATCACGGGCTATGGCTACACCTTC. This encodes CSASITGYGYTF.

CDR3 residues: CASSLVSGGASTGELFF. The CDR3 bases are TGTGCCAGCAGCCTGGTTAGCGGGGGGGCAAGCACCGGGGAGCTGTTTTTT. The V gene is TRBV7-8, the J gene TRBJ2-2, with TRBD2 identical over 11 bases. There are 17 residues in the CDR3. After removal of 5 bases from V and 4 bases from J, the junction contained 9 bases not matched to a gene. CDR1 is SGHVS, CDR2 FQNEAQ, per germline.

CDR3 in DNA: TGTGCCAGCAGCTTAGCAATGGGCTCCTCTGGGGCCAACGTCCTGACTTTC. This translates into CASSLAMGSSGANVLTF. The V call is TRBV11-3, the J call TRBJ2-6; D unresolved. The CDR3 sequence is 17 residues long. Germline V gives CDR1 SGHNT, CDR2 YENEEA. Deletions cut 1 base from V and 0 bases from J, with 10 bases between.

This clone came up a few times. The J gene is TRBJ1-1, the V gene TRBV15; D gene ambiguous. With 3 bases removed from V and 4 bases from J, the gap between germline ends came to 9 bases. The CDR3 runs to 13 residues. The germline V gene has CDR1 LNHNV and CDR2 YYDKDF (reference sequence). The CDR3 loop is CATSSARGTEAFF. Here the CDR3 DNA reads TGTGCCACCAGCAGCGCCCGGGGCACTGAAGCTTTCTTT.

The chain is built from TRBV9 and TRBJ1-1, with D possibly being TRBD1 (5 bases). Trimming took 0 bases from V and 6 from J, leaving 12 bases between them. The CDR3 is 14 amino acids. The germline V gene encodes CDR1 SGDLS and CDR2 YYNGEE. The DNA of the CDR3 is TGTGCCAGCAGCGTAGAGGTTGAAGGGGCTGAAGCTTTCTTT. Its protein is CASSVEVEGAEAFF.